The 7 T cell receptor beta chains below all came from one sample that was sequenced in a study of T-cell memory formation after mild COVID-19. TCRdb recomputed calls from the 5' RACE reads with MiXCR, one row per CDR3 protein. The sample yields hundreds of thousands of distinct CDR3 sequences, roughly 18% seen once. The specimen was PBMCs or a T cell subset sorted from them (not recorded which). Every receptor here comes from an adult woman who had mild COVID-19 (a few samples of this study predate the infection). Cell type and time point are not known.

This clonotype was seen at least ten times. The rearrangement joins TRBV12-3 or TRBV12-4 to TRBJ2-1, with D perhaps given as TRBD1 or TRBD2 (7 bases each). The V gene lost 8 bases and the J gene lost 10 bases, with 24 bases spanning the gap. This CDR3 contains 15 residues. The CDR3 DNA is TGTGCCAGCTCCGAGGGGGCTAGCGGCCTGAGAGAGCAGTTCTTC. Protein sequence: CASSEGASGLREQFF.

In this sample, this clonotype turned up a few times. This chain uses TRBV12-3 or TRBV12-4 with TRBJ2-7; a possible D gene is TRBD2 (5 bases). The CDR3 is 16 amino acids. Trimming cost V 6 bases and J 3 bases, with 21 bases left between them. CDR3 sequence reads: CASSPPIARGNYEQYF. For the CDR3, the DNA is TGTGCCAGCAGCCCCCCTATCGCAAGAGGGAACTACGAGCAGTACTTC.

This clonotype was recorded a few times. The chain combines TRBV24-1 with TRBJ1-5; TRBD1 is a possible D gene (6 bases). The germline V and J ends were trimmed by 10 bases and 3 bases, with 15 bases remaining between them. In germline, CDR1 is KGHDR, CDR2 SFDVKD. The CDR3 consists of 14 residues. CDR3 loop: CATRDTGDNQPQHF. The CDR3 DNA sequence: TGTGCCACTAGGGACACCGGGGACAATCAGCCCCAGCATTTT.

A few counts support this clonotype. The chain joins TRBV7-9 to TRBJ2-7, with D unclear. There are 12 residues in the CDR3. The ends were cut back, 0 bases at V and 6 bases at J, with 6 bases in the middle. Germline CDR1 and CDR2: SEHNR and FQNEAQ (reference sequence). CDR3 in amino acids: CASSLAGFEQYF. The CDR3 DNA reads TGTGCCAGCAGCTTAGCGGGGTTCGAGCAGTACTTC.

This clonotype was seen a handful of times. V usage is TRBV5-4 and J usage is TRBJ1-6; D may be TRBD1 (6 bases). Trimming stripped 3 bases from V and 7 bases from J, with 20 bases between. The CDR3 totals 17 residues. Germline V CDR1 and CDR2: SGHNT, YYREEE (reference sequence). DNA for the CDR3: TGTGCCAGCAGCTCGGCCAAAACTGACAGGAGGAATTCACCCCTCCACTTT. As protein: CASSSAKTDRRNSPLHF.

This rearrangement joins TRBV7-9 to TRBJ1-5; TRBD1 matches 7 bases. Germline V gene lookup returns CDR1 SEHNR and CDR2 FQNEAQ (reference sequence). The trim removed 5 bases at V and 2 bases at J, leaving 6 bases unmatched. The CDR3 has 15 amino acids. CDR3: CASSDFTGGNQPQHF. CDR3 sequence (DNA): TGTGCCAGCAGCGATTTCACAGGGGGCAATCAGCCCCAGCATTTT.

This clonotype came up a few times. V gene TRBV3-1 combines with J gene TRBJ1-2; D remains ambiguous. This CDR3 spans 12 amino acids. Trimming pared 3 bases from V and 8 bases from J, leaving 10 bases between. Germline CDR1 LGHDT, CDR2 YNNKEL (reference sequence). The CDR3 DNA follows: TGTGCCAGCAGCCAGGTTGTTGGAGGCTACACCTTC. It encodes CASSQVVGGYTF.